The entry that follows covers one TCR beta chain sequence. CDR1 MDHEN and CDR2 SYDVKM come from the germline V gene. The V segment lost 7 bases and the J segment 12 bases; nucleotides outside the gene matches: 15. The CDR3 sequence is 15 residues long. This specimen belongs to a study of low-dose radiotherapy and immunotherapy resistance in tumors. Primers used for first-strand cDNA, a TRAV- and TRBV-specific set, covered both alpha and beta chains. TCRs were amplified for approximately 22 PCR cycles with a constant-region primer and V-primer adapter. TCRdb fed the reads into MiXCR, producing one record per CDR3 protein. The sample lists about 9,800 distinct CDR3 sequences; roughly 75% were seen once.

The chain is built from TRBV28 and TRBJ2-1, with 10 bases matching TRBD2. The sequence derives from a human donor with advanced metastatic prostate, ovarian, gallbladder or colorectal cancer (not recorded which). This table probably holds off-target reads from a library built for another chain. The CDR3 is CASTVGLAGAGGQFF. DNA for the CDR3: TGTGCCAGCACTGTAGGGCTAGCGGGAGCGGGGGGGCAGTTCTTC. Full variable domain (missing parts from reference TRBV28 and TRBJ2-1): DVKVTQSSRYLVKRTGEKVFLECVQDMDHENMFWYRQDPGLGLRLIYFSYDVKMKEKGDIPEGYSVSREKKERFSLILESASTNQTSMYLCASTVGLAGAGGQFFGPGTRLTVL.